These 11 T cell receptor beta chains originate from one sample sequenced in a study of T cells in Graves' hyperthyroidism and ophthalmopathy. Amplification targeted TCR beta CDR3 regions from RNA transcripts. HTBI primers were employed in a first-round RT-PCR of the TCR CDR3. TCRdb ran MiXCR on the multiplex PCR reads and lists one entry per CDR3 protein. The data contain 270,000 or so distinct CDR3 sequences, over 12% of them singletons. The specimen sequenced was blood. These receptors were obtained from a woman aged 50 to 65 with Graves' hyperthyroidism that later progressed to Graves' ophthalmopathy.

This clonotype appeared many times. The rearrangement joins TRBV30 to TRBJ2-3; TRBD1 or TRBD2 may be the D gene (5 bases each). This CDR3 contains 14 residues. Germline assignment: CDR1 GTSNPN and CDR2 SVGIG (reference sequence). V was shortened by 5 bases and J by 2 bases, with 14 bases between the two germline ends. The CDR3 DNA is TGTGCCTGGGTGCCCCAGGGAGACACAGATACGCAGTATTTT. Encoded protein: CAWVPQGDTDTQYF.

This clonotype has just a few counts. At one of its ends the junction is not consistent with the germline gene, which may arise from a read error. The V and J genes are TRBV27 and TRBJ2-3; D may be TRBD2 (5 bases). The CDR3 consists of 16 residues. Germline V gene sequence: CDR1 MNHEY, CDR2 SMNVEV (reference sequence). The CDR3 here is CASGPTIAGITDTQYF. CDR3 nucleotides: TGCGCCAGCGGTCCAACAATAGCAGGTATCACAGATACGCAGTATTTT.

There are many counts of this clonotype. The chain employs TRBV4-1 and TRBJ1-1, with D unclear. Germline lookup yields CDR1 MGHRA and CDR2 YSYEKL. CDR3 length: 13 amino acids. V lost 1 base and J 1 base, leaving 4 bases between the germline ends. The CDR3 nucleotides read TGCGCCAGCAGCCAAGCAGGGAACACTGAAGCTTTCTTT. It encodes CASSQAGNTEAFF.

This clonotype has just a few counts. The chain has TRBV7-2 and TRBJ2-2; tentatively, D is TRBD1 (5 bases). The V gene lost 2 bases and the J gene lost 0 bases, with 10 bases spanning the gap. The length of the CDR3 is 16 residues. The germline gives CDR1 SGHTA, CDR2 FQGNSA. The CDR3 sequence: CASSLWGGANTGELFF. The CDR3 DNA is TGTGCCAGCAGCTTATGGGGCGGCGCGAACACCGGGGAGCTGTTTTTT.

The V call is TRBV7-6, the J call TRBJ1-6; D is ambiguous. The V gene's germline CDR1 is SGHVS and CDR2 FNYEAQ. The length of the CDR3 is 15 residues. Trimming removed 3 bases at V and 10 bases at J, with 16 bases between. The CDR3 spells CASSFDTAIGSPLHF. CDR3 sequence (DNA): TGTGCCAGCAGCTTCGACACCGCCATAGGGTCACCCCTCCACTTT.

This clonotype was observed a few times. The CDR3 sequence: CASSQRATPETQYF. CDR3 coding DNA: TGTGCCAGCAGCCAACGCGCTACGCCAGAGACCCAGTACTTC. The V and J genes are TRBV14 and TRBJ2-5; no definite D call. Germline V lookup: CDR1 SGHDN, CDR2 FVKESK. CDR3 size: 14 residues. V lost 2 bases and J 4 bases, leaving 11 bases between the germline ends.

This clonotype was seen ten or more times. The chain combines TRBV5-1 with TRBJ2-7, with D possibly being TRBD1 (5 bases). Trimming took off 4 bases at V and 2 bases at J, with 13 bases between the two ends. The CDR3 contains 14 residues. CDR1 is SGHRS, CDR2 YFSETQ, per germline. CDR3 residues: CASSLLTDTYEQYF. The CDR3 region has the DNA TGCGCCAGCAGCCTCCTGACAGATACCTACGAGCAGTACTTC. Full variable domain (remainder filled in from reference TRBV5-1 and TRBJ2-7): KAGVTQTPRYLIKTRGQQVTLSCSPISGHRSVSWYQQTPGQGLQFLFEYFSETQRNKGNFPGRFSGRQFSNSRSEMNVSTLELGDSALYLCASSLLTDTYEQYFGPGTRLTVT.

This clonotype was counted ten times or more. This chain connects TRBV20-1 to TRBJ2-1; 8 bases fit TRBD2. The CDR3 sequence is 14 residues long. V was pared by 4 bases and J by 4 bases, with 6 bases of the junction left unmatched. Germline V gene data show CDR1 as DFQATT and CDR2 as SNEGSKA (reference sequence). In DNA, the CDR3 is TGCAGTGCTACGGCTAGCGGGTTTTACAATGAGCAGTTCTTC. It yields the protein CSATASGFYNEQFF.

This clonotype has at least ten counts. The chain has TRBV2 and TRBJ1-1, with 11 bases aligning to TRBD1. Germline V gene lookup returns CDR1 SNHLY and CDR2 FYNNEI. The CDR3 length is 12 residues. The trim removed 2 bases at V and 11 bases at J, leaving 1 base unmatched. CDR3 residues: CASSEWDRGAFF. The CDR3 DNA follows: TGTGCCAGCAGTGAATGGGACAGGGGGGCTTTCTTT. Full variable domain (outside the CDR3, taken from reference TRBV2 and TRBJ1-1): EPEVTQTPSHQVTQMGQEVILRCVPISNHLYFYWYRQILGQKVEFLVSFYNNEISEKSEIFDDQFSVERPDGSNFTLKIRSTKLEDSAMYFCASSEWDRGAFFGQGTRLTVV.

This clonotype was seen ten or more times. The rearrangement joins TRBV28 to TRBJ2-3, with 13 positions matching TRBD2. After removal of 5 bases from V and 2 bases from J, the junction contained 7 bases not matched to a gene. Germline V gives CDR1 MDHEN, CDR2 SYDVKM. The CDR3 loop spans 17 amino acids. The CDR3 loop is CASSPNGLAGDTDTQYF. CDR3 bases: TGTGCCAGCAGTCCTAACGGACTAGCGGGAGACACAGATACGCAGTATTTT. The full variable domain, in which reference TRBV28 and TRBJ2-3 provide the parts outside the CDR3, is DVKVTQSSRYLVKRTGEKVFLECVQDMDHENMFWYRQDPGLGLRLIYFSYDVKMKEKGDIPEGYSVSREKKERFSLILESASTNQTSMYLCASSPNGLAGDTDTQYFGPGTRLTVL.

CDR3 residues: CSARDLGLAGGPSINEQFF. CDR3 coding DNA: TGCAGTGCTAGAGATCTAGGACTAGCGGGAGGGCCCTCTATTAATGAGCAGTTCTTC. J is TRBJ2-1 and V is TRBV20-1; 15 positions match TRBD2. CDR3 size: 19 residues. CDR1 DFQATT and CDR2 SNEGSKA come from the germline V gene (reference sequence). V was clipped by 0 bases and J by 7 bases; unmatched bases: 13.